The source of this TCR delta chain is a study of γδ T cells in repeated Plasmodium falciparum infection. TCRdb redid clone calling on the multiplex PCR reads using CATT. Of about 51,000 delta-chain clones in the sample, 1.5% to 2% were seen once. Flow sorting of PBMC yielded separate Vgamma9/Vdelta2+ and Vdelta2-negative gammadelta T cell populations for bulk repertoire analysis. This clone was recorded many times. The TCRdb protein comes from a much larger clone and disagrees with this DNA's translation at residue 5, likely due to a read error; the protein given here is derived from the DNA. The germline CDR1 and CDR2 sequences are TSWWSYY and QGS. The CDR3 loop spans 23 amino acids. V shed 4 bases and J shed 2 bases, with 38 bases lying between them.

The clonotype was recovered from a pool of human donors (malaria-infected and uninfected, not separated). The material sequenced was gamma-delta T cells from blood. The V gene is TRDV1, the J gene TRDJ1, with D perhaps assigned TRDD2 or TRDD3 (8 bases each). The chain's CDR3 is CALGAPPLFLRGWGRDRTDKLIF. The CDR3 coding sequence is TGTGCTCTTGGGGCCCCTCCCCTCTTCCTACGTGGCTGGGGGAGAGACAGAACCGATAAACTCATCTTT.